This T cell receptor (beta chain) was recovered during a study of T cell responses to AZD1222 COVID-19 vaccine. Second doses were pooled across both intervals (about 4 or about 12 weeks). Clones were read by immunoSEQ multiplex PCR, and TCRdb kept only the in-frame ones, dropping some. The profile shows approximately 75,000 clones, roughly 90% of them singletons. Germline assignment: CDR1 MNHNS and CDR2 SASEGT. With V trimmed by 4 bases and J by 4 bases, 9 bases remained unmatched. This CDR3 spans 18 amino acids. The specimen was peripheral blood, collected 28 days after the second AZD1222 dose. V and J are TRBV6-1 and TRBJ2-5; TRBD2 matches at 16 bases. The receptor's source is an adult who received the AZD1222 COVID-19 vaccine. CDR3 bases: TGTGCCAGCAGTGCCGGGACTAGCGGGGGGGCGAAAACAGAGACCCAGTACTTC. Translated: CASSAGTSGGAKTETQYF.